This TCR beta chain emerged from a study of cytomegalovirus exposure and HLA in healthy donors. The V and J ends lost 0 bases and 4 bases respectively, with 12 bases between them. CDR1 and CDR2 (germline): KGHSH, LQKENI. The CDR3 has 15 amino acids. Study-level findings and limits: Common viral pathogens seemed to be connected with several of the most significant clusters, according to a later analysis. Some TCR beta chains (about 180 of them) were listed as cytomegalovirus-associated.

As concerns this clone: Its cognate antigen is unknown.

PCR primers comprised 60 Vbeta and 13 Jbeta primers. Here immunoSEQ multiplex PCR was the method, and the copy in TCRdb shows in-frame clones only, minus some. This table has about 100,000 clones, around 73% appearing once. V and J are TRBV18 and TRBJ2-5; maybe TRBD1 (6 bases). The receptor was derived from a woman aged 60-75 years in good health and CMV-seronegative. Sequenced material: PBMCs. The CDR3 reads CASSPPQGSGETQYF. In DNA, the CDR3 is TGTGCCAGCTCACCACCACAGGGAAGCGGAGAGACCCAGTACTTC.